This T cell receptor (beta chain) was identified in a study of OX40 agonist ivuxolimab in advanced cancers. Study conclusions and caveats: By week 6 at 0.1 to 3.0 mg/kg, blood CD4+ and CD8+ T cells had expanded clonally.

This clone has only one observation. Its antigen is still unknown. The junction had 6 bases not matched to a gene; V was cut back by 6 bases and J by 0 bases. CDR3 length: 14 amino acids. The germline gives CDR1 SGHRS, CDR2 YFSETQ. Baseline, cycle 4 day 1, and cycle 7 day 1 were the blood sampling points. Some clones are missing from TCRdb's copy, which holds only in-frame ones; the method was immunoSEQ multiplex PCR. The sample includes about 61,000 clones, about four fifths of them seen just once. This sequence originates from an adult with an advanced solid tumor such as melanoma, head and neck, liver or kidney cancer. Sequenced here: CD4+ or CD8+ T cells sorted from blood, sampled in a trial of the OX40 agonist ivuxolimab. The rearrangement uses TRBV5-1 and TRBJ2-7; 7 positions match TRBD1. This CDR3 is CASTDTGASYEQYF. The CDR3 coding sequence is TGCGCCAGCACAGACACAGGGGCCTCCTACGAGCAGTACTTC. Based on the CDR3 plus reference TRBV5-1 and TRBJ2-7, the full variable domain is KAGVTQTPRYLIKTRGQQVTLSCSPISGHRSVSWYQQTPGQGLQFLFEYFSETQRNKGNFPGRFSGRQFSNSRSEMNVSTLELGDSALYLCASTDTGASYEQYFGPGTRLTVT.